Sequencing of this TCR beta chain was carried out in a study of tumor-infiltrating lymphocytes in localized non-small cell lung cancer. Study background: The cohort mixed smokers and never-smokers, several histologies, and some post-neoadjuvant-chemotherapy samples. Whole-study findings and limits: Recurrence-free survival showed no association with tumor T-cell fraction. Different pieces of the same tissue were used for each assay.

This clone was counted a few times. Its cognate antigen is unknown. Profiling relied on immunoSEQ multiplex PCR, and the TCRdb table lists in-frame clones only, not all of them. The table shows some 30,000 clones, with approximately 85% occurring only once. The sequence was collected from a human donor with non-small cell lung cancer. What was sequenced was lung tumor tissue.

The CDR3 is CASSFRSEAFF. The CDR3 nucleotides are TGTGCCAGCAGCTTTAGGTCTGAAGCTTTCTTT. V is TRBV11-1 and J is TRBJ1-1; D is undetermined. The CDR3 covers 11 residues. Germline V gives CDR1 SGHAT, CDR2 FQDESV (reference sequence). Trimming left V 3 bases short and J 6 bases short, with 5 bases between.